One and the same sample provided the 5 T cell receptor beta chains below, sequenced in a study of response to subunit inactivated influenza vaccine. MiXCR was run by TCRdb on the RT-PCR reads, yielding one entry per CDR3 protein. The sample has roughly 760,000 distinct CDR3 sequences, 21% seen once. This specimen consisted of PBMCs from blood, obtained more than 4 days after vaccination. The receptors were gathered from a man aged 45-60 years who received an inactivated influenza vaccine.

In this sample, this clonotype turned up a few times. The chain employs TRBV28 and TRBJ2-1; TRBD2 might be the D (9 bases). Trimming took off 7 bases at V and 4 bases at J, with 26 bases between the two ends. This CDR3 has 18 residues. The germline gives CDR1 MDHEN, CDR2 SYDVKM. The CDR3 nucleotides read TGTGCCAGCAACGACAGGGGTCTTTTACTAGCGGGTTACAATGAGCAGTTCTTC. Translated, it gives CASNDRGLLLAGYNEQFF.

Many counts were recorded for this clonotype. The chain combines TRBV12-3 or TRBV12-4 with TRBJ2-1; D is perhaps TRBD1 (6 bases). Trimming removed 3 bases from V and 0 bases from J, with 9 bases in between. The CDR3 spans 15 residues. CDR3 in amino acids: CASSFDRSSYNEQFF. In DNA form, the CDR3 reads TGTGCCAGCAGTTTTGACAGGAGCTCCTACAATGAGCAGTTCTTC.

This chain uses TRBV7-6 with TRBJ1-4; 9 bases line up with TRBD1. With V trimmed by 4 bases and J by 10 bases, 10 bases remained unmatched. Germline values: CDR1 SGHVS, CDR2 FNYEAQ. This CDR3 is 15 amino acids long. The CDR3 DNA reads as TGTGCCAGCAGCTCACCCGGGACAGGGCTCGCAAAACTGTTTTTT. It translates to CASSSPGTGLAKLFF.

This sequence joins TRBV7-9 and TRBJ2-5; 11 bases align to TRBD2. Germline V CDR1 and CDR2: SEHNR, FQNEAQ (reference sequence). The CDR3 loop spans 16 amino acids. Trimming cost V 2 bases and J 6 bases; bases outside gene matches: 8. The CDR3 spells CASSLLTSGDLQTQYF. CDR3 nucleotides: TGTGCCAGCAGCTTATTGACTAGCGGGGACTTACAGACCCAGTACTTC.

V and J are TRBV5-1 and TRBJ2-7; D is unresolved. Trimming stripped 0 bases from V and 0 bases from J, with 13 bases between. Germline values: CDR1 SGHRS, CDR2 YFSETQ. This CDR3 region has 16 residues. The DNA of the CDR3 is TGCGCCAGCAGCTTGGGGTCACGACAAAGCTCCTACGAGCAGTACTTC. This encodes CASSLGSRQSSYEQYF.